The entry that follows covers one TCR beta chain sequence. This specimen comes from a study of Graves' ophthalmopathy and Graves' hyperthyroidism. CDR3 regions of TCR beta were amplified from RNA transcripts. Second-round multiplex PCR came after first-round RT-PCR with HTBI primers. TCRdb used MiXCR to reprocess the multiplex PCR reads, holding one entry per CDR3 protein. The profile shows some 170,000 distinct CDR3 sequences, 39% of them singletons. This CDR3 spans 15 amino acids. The V and J ends lost 6 bases and 4 bases, in that order; junction bases with no gene match: 8. The sequencing sample was made of peripheral blood. This rearrangement joins TRBV12-3 or TRBV12-4 to TRBJ1-5; 8 nucleotides agree with TRBD1. The clonotype comes from a man younger than 40 with Graves' ophthalmopathy. CDR3 in DNA: TGTGCCAGCAGACTAACAGGGGGTGGAAATCAGCCCCAGCATTTT. Translation gives CASRLTGGGNQPQHF.